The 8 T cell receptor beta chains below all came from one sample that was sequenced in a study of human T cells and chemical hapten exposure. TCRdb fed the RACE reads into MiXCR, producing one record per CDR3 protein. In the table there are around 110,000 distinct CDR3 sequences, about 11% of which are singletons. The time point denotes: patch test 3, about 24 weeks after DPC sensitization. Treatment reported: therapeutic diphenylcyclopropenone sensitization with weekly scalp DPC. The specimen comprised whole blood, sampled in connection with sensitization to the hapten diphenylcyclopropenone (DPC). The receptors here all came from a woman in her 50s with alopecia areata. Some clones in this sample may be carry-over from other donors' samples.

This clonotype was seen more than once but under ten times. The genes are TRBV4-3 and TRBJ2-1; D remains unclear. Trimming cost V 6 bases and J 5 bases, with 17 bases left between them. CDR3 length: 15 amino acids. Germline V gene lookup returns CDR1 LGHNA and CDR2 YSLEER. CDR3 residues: CASSLELGDHNEQFF. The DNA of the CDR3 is TGCGCCAGCAGTCTAGAGTTGGGCGATCACAATGAGCAGTTCTTC.

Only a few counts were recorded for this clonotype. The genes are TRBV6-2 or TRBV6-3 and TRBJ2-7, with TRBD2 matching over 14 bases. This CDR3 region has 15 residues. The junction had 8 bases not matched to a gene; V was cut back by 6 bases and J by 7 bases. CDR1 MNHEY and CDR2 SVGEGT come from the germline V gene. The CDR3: CASSLGLAGGGEQYF. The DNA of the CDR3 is TGTGCCAGCAGCCTAGGACTAGCGGGAGGAGGGGAGCAGTACTTC.

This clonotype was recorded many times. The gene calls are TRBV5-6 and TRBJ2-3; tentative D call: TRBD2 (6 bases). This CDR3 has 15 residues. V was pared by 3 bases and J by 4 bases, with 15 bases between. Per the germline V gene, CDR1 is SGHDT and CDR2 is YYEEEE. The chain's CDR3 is CASSSSRLVPDTQYF. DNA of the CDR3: TGTGCCAGCAGCTCCTCGAGACTAGTCCCAGATACGCAGTATTTT.

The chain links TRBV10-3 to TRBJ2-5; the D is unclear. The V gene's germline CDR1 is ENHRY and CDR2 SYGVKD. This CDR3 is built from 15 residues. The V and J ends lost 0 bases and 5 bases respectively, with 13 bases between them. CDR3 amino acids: CAISESFGPSETQYF. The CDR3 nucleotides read TGTGCCATCAGTGAGTCTTTCGGTCCCTCGGAGACCCAGTACTTC.

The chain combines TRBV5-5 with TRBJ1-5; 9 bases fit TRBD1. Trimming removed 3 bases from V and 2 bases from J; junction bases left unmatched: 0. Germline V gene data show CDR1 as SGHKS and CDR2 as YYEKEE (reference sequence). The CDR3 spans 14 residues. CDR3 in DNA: TGTGCCAGCAGCTGGACAGGGGGCAATCAGCCCCAGCATTTT. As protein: CASSWTGGNQPQHF.

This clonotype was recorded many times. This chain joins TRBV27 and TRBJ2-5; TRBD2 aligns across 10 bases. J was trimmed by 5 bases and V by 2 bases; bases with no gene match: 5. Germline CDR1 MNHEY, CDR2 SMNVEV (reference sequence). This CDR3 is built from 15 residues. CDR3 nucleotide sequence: TGTGCCAGCAGTTTAGTAGCGGGAGGACCGGAGACCCAGTACTTC. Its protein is CASSLVAGGPETQYF.

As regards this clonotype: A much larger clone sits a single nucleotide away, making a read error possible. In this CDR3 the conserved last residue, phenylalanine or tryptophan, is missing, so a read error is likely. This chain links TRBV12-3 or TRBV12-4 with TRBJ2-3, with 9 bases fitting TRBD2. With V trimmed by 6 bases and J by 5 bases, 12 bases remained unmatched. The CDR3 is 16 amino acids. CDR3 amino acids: CASRAGGPVVQDTQYS. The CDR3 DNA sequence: TGTGCCAGCAGGGCGGGGGGGCCGGTTGTCCAAGATACGCAGTATTCT.

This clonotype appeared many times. This CDR3 reads CASSFRLAGYETQYF. CDR3 nucleotide sequence: TGTGCCAGCAGCTTCCGACTAGCGGGATATGAGACCCAGTACTTC. The chain employs TRBV7-2 and TRBJ2-5; 11 bases are shared with TRBD2. J gave up 5 bases and V 3 bases, and 5 bases lay outside the gene matches. The CDR3 consists of 15 residues. Germline V gene lookup returns CDR1 SGHTA and CDR2 FQGNSA. Full variable domain (missing parts from reference TRBV7-2 and TRBJ2-5): GAGVSQSPSNKVTEKGKDVELRCDPISGHTALYWYRQSLGQGLEFLIYFQGNSAPDKSGLPSDRFSAERTGGSVSTLTIQRTQQEDSAVYLCASSFRLAGYETQYFGPGTRLLVL.